The 18 T cell receptor beta chains below come from one sample, sequenced in a study of cytomegalovirus exposure and HLA in healthy donors. The PCR had 60 Vbeta and 13 Jbeta primers. Generated by immunoSEQ multiplex PCR, the TCRdb table keeps only in-frame clones and is missing some. The repertoire holds 150,000 or so clones, under 70% seen once, with approximately 2.9% in the top ten. Sequencing used PBMCs. These TCRs come from a woman in her 30s in good health and CMV-seropositive.

This clone was detected a few times. The chain couples TRBV5-6 to TRBJ2-7, with TRBD2 identical over 8 bases. The CDR3 has 14 amino acids. The germline V gene encodes CDR1 SGHDT and CDR2 YYEEEE. The V segment lost 1 base and the J segment 6 bases; nucleotides outside the gene matches: 6. The DNA of the CDR3 is TGTGCCAGCAGCTTGATCAGCGGGAGCTCCGAGCAGTACTTC. It encodes CASSLISGSSEQYF. Full variable domain (missing parts from reference TRBV5-6 and TRBJ2-7): DAGVTQSPTHLIKTRGQQVTLRCSPKSGHDTVSWYQQALGQGPQFIFQYYEEEERQRGNFPDRFSGHQFPNYSSELNVNALLLGDSALYLCASSLISGSSEQYFGPGTRLTVT.

The chain employs TRBV28 and TRBJ2-7; the D gene is possibly TRBD2 (5 bases). CDR3 length equals 11 residues. Looked up from germline, CDR1 is MDHEN and CDR2 is SYDVKM. V gave up 10 bases and J gave up 7 bases, with 14 bases separating them. As DNA, the CDR3 is TGTGCCACCAGCCGGGATGGGGAGCAGTACTTC. It encodes CATSRDGEQYF.

This chain links TRBV10-1 with TRBJ2-3; D might be TRBD2 (6 bases). Germline V lookup: CDR1 WNHNN, CDR2 SYGVQD (reference sequence). The CDR3 contains 12 residues. V lost 5 bases to trimming and J lost 8 bases, with 11 bases between them. CDR3 residues: CASSPTEGTQYF. The DNA for the CDR3 is TGCGCCAGCAGTCCCACGGAGGGTACGCAGTATTTT.

This clone was seen only a few times. The chain has TRBV2 and TRBJ1-1; TRBD1 might be the D (5 bases). In germline, CDR1 is SNHLY, CDR2 FYNNEI. The CDR3 is 14 residues long. V was cut by 7 bases and J by 9 bases, with 21 bases left in between. CDR3 sequence: CASTPWGGDGKAFF. The CDR3 nucleotides read TGTGCCAGCACTCCTTGGGGGGGAGACGGAAAAGCTTTCTTT.

The chain has TRBV9 and TRBJ2-3, with D unclear. CDR3 length equals 13 residues. With 3 bases removed from V and 4 bases from J, the gap between germline ends came to 9 bases. The germline gives CDR1 SGDLS, CDR2 YYNGEE. The CDR3 region has the DNA TGTGCCAGCAGCGCAGAACAGTCAGATACGCAGTATTTT. Protein: CASSAEQSDTQYF.

This clone turned up a few times. This chain uses TRBV6-1 with TRBJ2-5; 8 bases match TRBD1. The V and J ends lost 4 bases and 5 bases, in that order; junction bases with no gene match: 6. The CDR3 runs to 14 residues. Germline CDR1 is MNHNS and CDR2 is SASEGT. The CDR3 loop is CASSVVYRGETQYF. The CDR3 nucleotides read TGTGCCAGCAGTGTAGTTTACAGGGGGGAGACCCAGTACTTC.

This clone was detected only a few times. This chain joins TRBV7-2 and TRBJ1-5; D gene ambiguous. Per germline, CDR1 SGHTA and CDR2 FQGNSA. The CDR3 is made up of 14 amino acids. V lost 4 bases and J lost 2, with 9 bases in between. This CDR3 is CASSSGFGNQPQHF. CDR3 bases: TGTGCCAGCAGCTCGGGGTTCGGCAATCAGCCCCAGCATTTT.

The chain is built from TRBV4-1 and TRBJ2-5; TRBD2 matches 9 bases. The ends lost 0 bases at V and 4 bases at J; junction bases unmatched: 6. Germline V gene lookup returns CDR1 MGHRA and CDR2 YSYEKL. This CDR3 spans 16 amino acids. CDR3 protein: CASSQDRLAGRETQYF. Written as DNA, the CDR3 is TGCGCCAGCAGCCAAGATCGGCTAGCGGGGAGAGAGACCCAGTACTTC.

The rearrangement links TRBV5-1 to TRBJ1-2; a possible D gene is TRBD1 (5 bases). Trimming shortened V by 0 bases and J by 8 bases, and 17 bases separated the two germline ends. Germline V gene sequence: CDR1 SGHRS, CDR2 YFSETQ. CDR3 length: 15 residues. The CDR3 reads CASSLALGRAEGYTF. CDR3 coding DNA: TGCGCCAGCAGCTTGGCGTTGGGCAGGGCTGAAGGCTACACCTTC.

The V and J genes are TRBV6-1 and TRBJ2-1, with D maybe TRBD2 (7 bases). The length of the CDR3 is 14 residues. The ends were cut back, 2 bases at V and 8 bases at J, with 13 bases in the middle. CDR1 is MNHNS and CDR2 is SASEGT in the germline V gene. The CDR3 sequence: CASSERGAVDEQFF. As DNA, the CDR3 is TGTGCCAGCAGTGAACGGGGGGCCGTGGATGAGCAGTTCTTC.

The V gene is TRBV2, the J gene TRBJ1-1; TRBD1 matches at 8 bases. Losses at the gene ends were 8 bases for V and 7 bases for J; bases not matched to a gene: 9. The germline V gene has CDR1 SNHLY and CDR2 FYNNEI. The CDR3 runs to 13 residues. The CDR3 protein is CASGTHRGDEAFF. For the CDR3, the DNA is TGTGCCAGCGGTACTCACAGGGGGGATGAAGCTTTCTTT.

This sequence joins TRBV7-9 and TRBJ2-7; D remains unclear. This CDR3 contains 12 residues. CDR1 and CDR2 from the germline V gene are SEHNR and FQNEAQ (reference sequence). V dropped 5 bases and J dropped 0 bases, with 5 bases sitting between them. This chain's CDR3 is CASSRSSYEQYF. The CDR3, as DNA: TGTGCCAGCAGCAGGAGCTCCTACGAGCAGTACTTC.

The chain's CDR3 is CASSPDSYNQPQHF. The CDR3 DNA sequence: TGTGCCAGCAGCCCTGACAGTTACAATCAGCCCCAGCATTTT. This chain connects TRBV2 to TRBJ1-5; the D gene is possibly TRBD1 (5 bases). V lost 6 bases and J lost 3, with 12 bases in between. Germline CDR1 is SNHLY and CDR2 is FYNNEI. There are 14 residues in the CDR3.

J is TRBJ1-5 and V is TRBV10-2; D ambiguous. The V end lost 10 bases, the J end lost 8 bases, and 24 bases lay between the germline ends. The CDR3 extends over 15 amino acids. Germline loops: CDR1 WSHSY, CDR2 SAAADI. Here the CDR3 DNA reads TGCGCCACCAGAAGACACGGTCTGACGGCTGAGCCCCAGCATTTT. Amino acid sequence: CATRRHGLTAEPQHF.

This sequence joins TRBV18 and TRBJ2-6; 7 nucleotides line up with TRBD1. CDR1 is KGHSH, CDR2 LQKENI, per germline. This CDR3 spans 19 amino acids. Unmatched junction bases numbered 13, after V lost 3 bases and J lost 2 bases. CDR3 coding DNA: TGTGCCAGCTCACCTTTCAGACAGGGCAGTATAACTGGGGCCAACGTCCTGACTTTC. Its protein product is CASSPFRQGSITGANVLTF. Based on the CDR3 plus reference TRBV18 and TRBJ2-6, the full variable domain is NAGVMQNPRHLVRRRGQEARLRCSPMKGHSHVYWYRQLPEEGLKFMVYLQKENIIDESGMPKERFSAEFPKEGPSILRIQQVVRGDSAAYFCASSPFRQGSITGANVLTFGAGSRLTVL.

V is TRBV7-8 and J is TRBJ1-4, with D uncertain. V was trimmed by 2 bases and J by 7 bases, leaving 20 bases between them. Germline V gives CDR1 SGHVS, CDR2 FQNEAQ. The CDR3 is made up of 17 amino acids. CDR3 sequence (DNA): TGTGCCAGCAGCTTATTAGTGGGAGGGAATCGTCCTGAAAAACTGTTTTTT. As protein: CASSLLVGGNRPEKLFF.

This clone was observed a single time. The chain has TRBV5-4 and TRBJ1-2; possibly TRBD1 for D (5 bases). Per the germline V gene, CDR1 is SGHNT and CDR2 is YYREEE (reference sequence). V was shortened by 1 base and J by 4 bases, with 11 bases between the two germline ends. The CDR3 sequence is 14 residues long. CDR3 DNA sequence: TGTGCCAGCAGCTTGTACTCGACAGTCTATGGCTACACCTTC. Protein sequence: CASSLYSTVYGYTF. Together with reference TRBV5-4 and TRBJ1-2, the CDR3 gives the full variable domain: ETGVTQSPTHLIKTRGQQVTLRCSSQSGHNTVSWYQQALGQGPQFIFQYYREEENGRGNFPPRFSGLQFPNYSSELNVNALELDDSALYLCASSLYSTVYGYTFGSGTRLTVV.

The gene calls are TRBV10-3 and TRBJ2-7, with D perhaps TRBD2 (5 bases). This CDR3 is 13 amino acids long. Germline V gene sequence: CDR1 ENHRY, CDR2 SYGVKD. The V and J ends lost 10 bases and 2 bases respectively, with 15 bases between them. CDR3 DNA: TGTGCCACGTCGACTACCTCCGCCTACGAGCAGTACTTC. It yields the protein CATSTTSAYEQYF.